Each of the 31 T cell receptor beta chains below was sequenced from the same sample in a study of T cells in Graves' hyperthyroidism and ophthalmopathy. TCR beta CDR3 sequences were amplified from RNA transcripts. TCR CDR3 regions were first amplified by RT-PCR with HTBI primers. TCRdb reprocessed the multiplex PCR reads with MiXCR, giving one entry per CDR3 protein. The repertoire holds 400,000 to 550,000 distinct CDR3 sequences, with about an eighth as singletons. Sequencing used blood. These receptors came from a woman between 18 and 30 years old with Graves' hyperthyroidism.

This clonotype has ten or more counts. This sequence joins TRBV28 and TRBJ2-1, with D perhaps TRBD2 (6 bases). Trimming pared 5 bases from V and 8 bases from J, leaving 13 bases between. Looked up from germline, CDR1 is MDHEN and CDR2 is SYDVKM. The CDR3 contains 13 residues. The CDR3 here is CASSTFGGDEQFF. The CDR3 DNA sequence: TGTGCCAGCAGTACTTTCGGAGGGGATGAGCAGTTCTTC.

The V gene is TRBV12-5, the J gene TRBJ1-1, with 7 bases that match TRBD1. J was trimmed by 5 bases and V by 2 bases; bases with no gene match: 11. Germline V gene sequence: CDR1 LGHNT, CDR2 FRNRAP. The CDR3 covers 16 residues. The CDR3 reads CASGLSRTGSGTEAFF. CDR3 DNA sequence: TGTGCTAGTGGTTTGAGTAGGACAGGTTCGGGGACTGAAGCTTTCTTT.

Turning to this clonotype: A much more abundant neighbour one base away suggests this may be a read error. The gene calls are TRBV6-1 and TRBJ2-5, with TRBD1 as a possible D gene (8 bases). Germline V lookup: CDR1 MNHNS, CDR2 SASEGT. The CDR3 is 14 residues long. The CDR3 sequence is CASSTGGGQETQHF. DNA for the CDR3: TGTGCCAGCAGTACAGGGGGGGGACAAGAGACCCAGCACTTC.

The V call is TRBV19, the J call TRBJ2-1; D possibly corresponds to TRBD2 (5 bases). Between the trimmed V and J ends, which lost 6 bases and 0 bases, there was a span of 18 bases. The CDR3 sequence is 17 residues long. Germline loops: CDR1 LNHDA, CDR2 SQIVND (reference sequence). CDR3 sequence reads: CASSRPRGSSSYNEQFF. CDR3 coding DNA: TGTGCCAGTAGCAGACCTCGGGGTTCGAGCTCCTACAATGAGCAGTTCTTC.

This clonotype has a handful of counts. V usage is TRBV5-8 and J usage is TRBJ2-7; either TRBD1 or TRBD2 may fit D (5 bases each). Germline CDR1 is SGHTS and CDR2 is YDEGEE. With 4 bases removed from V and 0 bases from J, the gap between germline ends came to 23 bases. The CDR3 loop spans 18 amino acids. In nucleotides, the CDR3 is TGTGCCAGCAGCCAGCCCTCTGGGGGAACTACTCTCTCCTACGAGCAGTACTTC. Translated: CASSQPSGGTTLSYEQYF.

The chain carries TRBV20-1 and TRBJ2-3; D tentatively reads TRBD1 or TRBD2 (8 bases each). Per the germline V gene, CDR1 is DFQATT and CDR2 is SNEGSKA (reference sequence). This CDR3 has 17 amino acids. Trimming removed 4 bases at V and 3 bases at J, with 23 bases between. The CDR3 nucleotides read TGCAGTGCTAACGGACAGGGAGCGGGAGATAGGACAGATACGCAGTATTTT. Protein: CSANGQGAGDRTDTQYF.

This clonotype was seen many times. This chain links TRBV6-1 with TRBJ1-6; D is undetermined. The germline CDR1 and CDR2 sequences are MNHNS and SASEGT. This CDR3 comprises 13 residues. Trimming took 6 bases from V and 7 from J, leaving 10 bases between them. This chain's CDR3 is CASRGSWNSPLHF. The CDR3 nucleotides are TGTGCCAGCAGGGGTTCCTGGAATTCACCCCTCCACTTT.

The CDR3: CASSSGMGAYEQYF. The CDR3, as DNA: TGTGCCAGCAGCAGCGGGATGGGAGCCTACGAGCAGTACTTC. The genes are TRBV2 and TRBJ2-7, with TRBD2 matching 7 bases. This CDR3 contains 14 residues. The germline CDR1 and CDR2 sequences are SNHLY and FYNNEI. J lost 2 bases, V lost 6 bases, and 7 bases had no gene match.

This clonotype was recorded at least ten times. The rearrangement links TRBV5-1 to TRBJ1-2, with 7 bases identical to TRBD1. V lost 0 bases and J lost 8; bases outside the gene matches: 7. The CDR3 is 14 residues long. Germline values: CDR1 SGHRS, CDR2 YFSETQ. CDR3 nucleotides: TGCGCCAGCAGCTTGGATGGAACAGGGGAGGGCTACACCTTC. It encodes CASSLDGTGEGYTF.

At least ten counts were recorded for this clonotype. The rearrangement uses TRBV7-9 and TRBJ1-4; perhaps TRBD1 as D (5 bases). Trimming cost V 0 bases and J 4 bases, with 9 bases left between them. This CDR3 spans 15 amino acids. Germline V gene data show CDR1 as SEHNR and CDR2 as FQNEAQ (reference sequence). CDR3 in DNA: TGTGCCAGCAGCTTAGCGACAGACCATAATGAAAAACTGTTTTTT. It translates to CASSLATDHNEKLFF.

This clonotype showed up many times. The DNA for the CDR3 is TGTGCCAGCAGCTTAGGCCCTAGCGGGAGGGCCGGTTTCAGCTCCTACGAGCAGTACTTC. Translation gives CASSLGPSGRAGFSSYEQYF. The gene calls are TRBV11-1 and TRBJ2-7; 12 bases are shared with TRBD2. CDR3 length equals 20 residues. V trimming: 1 base; J trimming: 0 bases; junction bases outside the gene matches: 13. Germline lookup yields CDR1 SGHAT and CDR2 FQDESV (reference sequence).

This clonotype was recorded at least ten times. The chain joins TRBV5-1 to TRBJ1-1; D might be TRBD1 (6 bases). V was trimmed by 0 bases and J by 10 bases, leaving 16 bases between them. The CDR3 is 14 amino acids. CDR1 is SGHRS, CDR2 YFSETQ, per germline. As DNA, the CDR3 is TGCGCCAGCAGCTTGGCATTGGGACAACAAGTAGCTTTCTTT. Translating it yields CASSLALGQQVAFF.

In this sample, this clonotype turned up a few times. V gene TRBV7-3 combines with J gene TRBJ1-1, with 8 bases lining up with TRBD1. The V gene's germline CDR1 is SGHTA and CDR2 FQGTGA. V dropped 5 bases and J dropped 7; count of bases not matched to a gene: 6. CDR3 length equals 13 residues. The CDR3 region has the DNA TGTGCCAGCAGCCCACAGACAGGGGTTGAAGCTTTCTTT. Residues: CASSPQTGVEAFF.

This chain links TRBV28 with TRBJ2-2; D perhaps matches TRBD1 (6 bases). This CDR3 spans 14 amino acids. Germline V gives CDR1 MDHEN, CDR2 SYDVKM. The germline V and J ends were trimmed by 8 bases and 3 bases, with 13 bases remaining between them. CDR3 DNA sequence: TGTGCCAGCCAGGGGTTACGGGACACCGGGGAGCTGTTTTTT. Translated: CASQGLRDTGELFF.

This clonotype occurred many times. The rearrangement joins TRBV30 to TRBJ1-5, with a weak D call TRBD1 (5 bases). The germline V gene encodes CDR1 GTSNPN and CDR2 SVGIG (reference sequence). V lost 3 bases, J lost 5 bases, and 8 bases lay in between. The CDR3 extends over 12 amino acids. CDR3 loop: CAWSGGDQPQHF. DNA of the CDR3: TGTGCCTGGAGCGGGGGGGATCAGCCCCAGCATTTT. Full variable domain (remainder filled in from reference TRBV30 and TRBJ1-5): SQTIHQWPATLVQPVGSPLSLECTVEGTSNPNLYWYRQAAGRGLQLLFYSVGIGQISSEVPQNLSASRPQDRQFILSSKKLLLSDSGFYLCAWSGGDQPQHFGDGTRLSIL.

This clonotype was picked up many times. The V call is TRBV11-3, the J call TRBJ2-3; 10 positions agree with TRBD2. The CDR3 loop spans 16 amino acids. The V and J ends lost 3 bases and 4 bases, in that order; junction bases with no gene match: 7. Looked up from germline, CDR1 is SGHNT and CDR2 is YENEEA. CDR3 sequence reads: CASSLLAGGSADTQYF. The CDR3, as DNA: TGTGCCAGCAGCTTGTTAGCGGGAGGCAGCGCAGATACGCAGTATTTT.

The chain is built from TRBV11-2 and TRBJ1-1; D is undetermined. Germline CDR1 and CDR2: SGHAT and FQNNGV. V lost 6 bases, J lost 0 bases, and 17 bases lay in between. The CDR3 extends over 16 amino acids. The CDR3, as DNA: TGTGCCAGCAGACCCCTTGGAGTTGGCTTGAACACTGAAGCTTTCTTT. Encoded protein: CASRPLGVGLNTEAFF.

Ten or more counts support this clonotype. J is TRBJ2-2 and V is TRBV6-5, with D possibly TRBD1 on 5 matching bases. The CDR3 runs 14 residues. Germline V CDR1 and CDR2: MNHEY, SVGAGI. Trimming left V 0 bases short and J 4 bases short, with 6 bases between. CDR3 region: CASSYSQATGELFF. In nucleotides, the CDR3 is TGTGCCAGCAGTTACTCACAGGCCACCGGGGAGCTGTTTTTT.

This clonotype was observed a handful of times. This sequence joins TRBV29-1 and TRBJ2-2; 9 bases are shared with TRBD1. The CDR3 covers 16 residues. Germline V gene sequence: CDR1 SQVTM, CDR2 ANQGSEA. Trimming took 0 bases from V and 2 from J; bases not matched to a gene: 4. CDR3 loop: CSVEDLDRGNTGELFF. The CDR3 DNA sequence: TGCAGCGTTGAAGATCTGGACAGGGGCAACACCGGGGAGCTGTTTTTT.

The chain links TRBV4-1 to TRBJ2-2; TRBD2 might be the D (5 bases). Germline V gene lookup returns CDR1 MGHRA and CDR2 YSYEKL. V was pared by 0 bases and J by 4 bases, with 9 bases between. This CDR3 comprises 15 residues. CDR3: CASSQDPAGTGELFF. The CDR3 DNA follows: TGCGCCAGCAGCCAAGACCCGGCGGGCACCGGGGAGCTGTTTTTT.

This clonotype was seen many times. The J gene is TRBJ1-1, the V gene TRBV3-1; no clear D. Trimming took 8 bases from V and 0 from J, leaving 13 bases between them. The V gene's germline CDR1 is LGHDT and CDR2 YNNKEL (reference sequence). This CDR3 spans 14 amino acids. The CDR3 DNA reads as TGTGCCAGCGGATCTCGGGATATGAACACTGAAGCTTTCTTT. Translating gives CASGSRDMNTEAFF.

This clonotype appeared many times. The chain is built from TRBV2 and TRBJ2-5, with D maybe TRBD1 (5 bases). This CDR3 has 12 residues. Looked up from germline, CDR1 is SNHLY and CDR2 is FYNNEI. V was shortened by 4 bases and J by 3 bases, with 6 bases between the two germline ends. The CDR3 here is CASSAREETQYF. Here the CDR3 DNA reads TGTGCCAGCAGTGCCAGGGAAGAGACCCAGTACTTC.

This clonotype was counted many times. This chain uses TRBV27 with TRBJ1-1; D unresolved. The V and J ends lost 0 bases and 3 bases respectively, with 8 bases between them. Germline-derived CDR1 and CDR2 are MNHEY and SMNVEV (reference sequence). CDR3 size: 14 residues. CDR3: CASSLSRVDTEAFF. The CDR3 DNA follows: TGTGCCAGCAGTTTATCCAGAGTCGACACTGAAGCTTTCTTT.

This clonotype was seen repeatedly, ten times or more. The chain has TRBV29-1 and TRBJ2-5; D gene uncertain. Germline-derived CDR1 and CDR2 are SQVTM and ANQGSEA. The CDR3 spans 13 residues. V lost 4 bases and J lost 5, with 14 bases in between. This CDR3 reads CSVGRSLAETQYF. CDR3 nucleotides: TGCAGCGTTGGAAGATCACTTGCCGAGACCCAGTACTTC.

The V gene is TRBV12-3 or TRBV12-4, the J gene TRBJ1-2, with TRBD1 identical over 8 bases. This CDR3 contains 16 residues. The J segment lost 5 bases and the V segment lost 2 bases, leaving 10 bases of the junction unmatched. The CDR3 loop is CASSLIAGGPLYGYTF. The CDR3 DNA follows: TGTGCCAGCAGTTTAATAGCAGGGGGCCCATTATATGGCTACACCTTC.

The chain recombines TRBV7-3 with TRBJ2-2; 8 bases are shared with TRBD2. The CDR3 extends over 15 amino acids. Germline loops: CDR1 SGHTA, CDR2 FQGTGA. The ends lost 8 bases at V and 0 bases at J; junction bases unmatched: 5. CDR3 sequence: CASHPGGPNTGELFF. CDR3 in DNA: TGTGCCAGCCATCCGGGAGGGCCGAACACCGGGGAGCTGTTTTTT.

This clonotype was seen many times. The DNA of the CDR3 is TGTGCCAGCAGCCAAGATGCACAGGGCGTCGGAAAACTGTTTTTT. This gives the protein CASSQDAQGVGKLFF. The chain couples TRBV3-1 to TRBJ1-4; tentative D call: TRBD1 (6 bases). The CDR3 has 15 amino acids. CDR1 and CDR2 (germline): LGHDT, YNNKEL (reference sequence). Trimming pared 0 bases from V and 10 bases from J, leaving 15 bases between. The full variable domain, with the rest looked up from reference TRBV3-1 and TRBJ1-4, is DTAVSQTPKYLVTQMGNDKSIKCEQNLGHDTMYWYKQDSKKFLKIMFSYNNKELIINETVPNRFSPKSPDKAHLNLHINSLELGDSAVYFCASSQDAQGVGKLFFGSGTQLSVL.

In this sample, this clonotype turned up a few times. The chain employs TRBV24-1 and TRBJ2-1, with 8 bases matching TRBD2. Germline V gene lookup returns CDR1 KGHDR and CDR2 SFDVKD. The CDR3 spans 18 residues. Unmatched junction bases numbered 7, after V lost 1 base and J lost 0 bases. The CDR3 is CATSDLAGAPSSYNEQFF. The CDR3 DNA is TGTGCCACCAGTGATTTAGCGGGAGCCCCGAGCTCCTACAATGAGCAGTTCTTC.

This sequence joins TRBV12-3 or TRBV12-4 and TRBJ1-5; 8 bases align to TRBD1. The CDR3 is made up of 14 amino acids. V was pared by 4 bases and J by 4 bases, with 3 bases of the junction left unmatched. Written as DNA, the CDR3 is TGTGCCAGCAGTTCGGACAGGGCGAATCAGCCCCAGCATTTT. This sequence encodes CASSSDRANQPQHF.

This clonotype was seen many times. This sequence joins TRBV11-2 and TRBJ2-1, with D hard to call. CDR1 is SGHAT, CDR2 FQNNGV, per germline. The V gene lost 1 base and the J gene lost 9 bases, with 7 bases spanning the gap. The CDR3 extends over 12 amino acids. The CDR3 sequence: CASSLVVGEQFF. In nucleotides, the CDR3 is TGTGCCAGCAGCTTAGTCGTGGGTGAGCAGTTCTTC.

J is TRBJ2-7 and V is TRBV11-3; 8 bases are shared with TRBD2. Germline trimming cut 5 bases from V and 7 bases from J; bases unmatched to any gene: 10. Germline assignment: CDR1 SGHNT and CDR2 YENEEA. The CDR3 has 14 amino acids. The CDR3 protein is CASSLPGLVLEQYF. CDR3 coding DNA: TGTGCCAGCAGCCTCCCGGGACTAGTTCTAGAGCAGTACTTC. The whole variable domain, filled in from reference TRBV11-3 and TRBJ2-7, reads EAGVVQSPRYKIIEKKQPVAFWCNPISGHNTLYWYLQNLGQGPELLIRYENEEAVDDSQLPKDRFSAERLKGVDSTLKIQPAELGDSAVYLCASSLPGLVLEQYFGPGTRLTVT.